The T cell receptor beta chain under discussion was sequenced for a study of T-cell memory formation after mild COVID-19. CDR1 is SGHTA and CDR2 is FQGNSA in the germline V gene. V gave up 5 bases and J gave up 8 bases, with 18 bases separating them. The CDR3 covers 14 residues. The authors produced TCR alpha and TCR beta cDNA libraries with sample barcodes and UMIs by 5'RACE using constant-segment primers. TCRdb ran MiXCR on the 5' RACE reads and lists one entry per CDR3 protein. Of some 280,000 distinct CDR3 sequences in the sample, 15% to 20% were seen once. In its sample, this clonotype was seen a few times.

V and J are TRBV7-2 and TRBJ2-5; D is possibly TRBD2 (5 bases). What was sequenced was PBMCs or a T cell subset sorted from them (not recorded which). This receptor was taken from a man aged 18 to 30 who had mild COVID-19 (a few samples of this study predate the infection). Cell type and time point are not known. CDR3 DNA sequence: TGTGCCAGCAGCAGAAGGACGGGGATAGGAACCCAGTACTTC. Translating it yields CASSRRTGIGTQYF.